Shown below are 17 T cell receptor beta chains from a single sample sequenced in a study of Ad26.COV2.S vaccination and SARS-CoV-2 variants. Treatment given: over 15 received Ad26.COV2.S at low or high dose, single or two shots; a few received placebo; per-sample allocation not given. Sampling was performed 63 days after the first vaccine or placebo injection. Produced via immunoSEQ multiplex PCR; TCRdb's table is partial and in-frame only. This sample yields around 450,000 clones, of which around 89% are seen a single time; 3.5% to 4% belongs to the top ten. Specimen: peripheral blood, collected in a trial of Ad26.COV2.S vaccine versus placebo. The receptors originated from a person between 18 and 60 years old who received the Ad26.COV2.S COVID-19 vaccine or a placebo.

The CDR3 coding sequence is TGCAGTGCTAGTGGTAGATTTAGCACAGATACGCAGTATTTT. Its protein is CSASGRFSTDTQYF. The V gene is TRBV20-1, the J gene TRBJ2-3; no reliable D call. The length of the CDR3 is 14 residues. Germline CDR1 DFQATT, CDR2 SNEGSKA (reference sequence). Trimming removed 3 bases at V and 0 bases at J, with 10 bases between.

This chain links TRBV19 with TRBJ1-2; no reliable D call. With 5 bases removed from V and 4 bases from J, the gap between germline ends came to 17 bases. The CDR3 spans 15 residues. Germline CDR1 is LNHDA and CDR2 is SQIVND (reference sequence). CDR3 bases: TGTGCCAGTAGTGAGCGGGAGGGCACCTCCTATGGCTACACCTTC. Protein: CASSEREGTSYGYTF.

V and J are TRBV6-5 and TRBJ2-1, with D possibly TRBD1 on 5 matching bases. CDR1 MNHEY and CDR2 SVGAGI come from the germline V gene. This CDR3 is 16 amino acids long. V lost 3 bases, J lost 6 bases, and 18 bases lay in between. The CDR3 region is CASSYDSDLGANEQFF. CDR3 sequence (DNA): TGTGCCAGCAGTTATGATTCGGATCTTGGGGCCAATGAGCAGTTCTTC.

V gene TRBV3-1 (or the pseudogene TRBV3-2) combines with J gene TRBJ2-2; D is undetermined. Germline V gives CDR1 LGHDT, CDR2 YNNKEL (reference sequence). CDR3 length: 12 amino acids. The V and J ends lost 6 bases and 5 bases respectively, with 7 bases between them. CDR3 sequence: CASSPRTGELFF. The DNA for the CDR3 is TGTGCCAGCAGTCCTCGAACCGGGGAGCTGTTTTTT.

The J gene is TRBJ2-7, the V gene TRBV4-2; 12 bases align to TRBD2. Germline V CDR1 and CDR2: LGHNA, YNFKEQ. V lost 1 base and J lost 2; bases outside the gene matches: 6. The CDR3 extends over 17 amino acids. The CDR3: CASSQGGRTSGAYEQYF. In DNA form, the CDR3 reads TGTGCCAGCAGCCAAGGGGGCCGGACTAGCGGGGCCTACGAGCAGTACTTC.

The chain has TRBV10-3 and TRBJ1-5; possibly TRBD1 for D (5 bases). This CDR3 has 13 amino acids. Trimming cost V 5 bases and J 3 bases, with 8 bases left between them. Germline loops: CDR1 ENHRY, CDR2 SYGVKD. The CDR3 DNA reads TGTGCCATCAGTACAGGTCCCAATCAGCCCCAGCATTTT. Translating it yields CAISTGPNQPQHF.

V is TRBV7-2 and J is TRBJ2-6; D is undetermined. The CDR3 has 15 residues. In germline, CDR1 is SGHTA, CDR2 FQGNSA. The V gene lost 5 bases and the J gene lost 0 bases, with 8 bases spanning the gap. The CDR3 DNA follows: TGTGCCAGCAGCGCCGTTAGCTCTGGGGCCAACGTCCTGACTTTC. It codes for CASSAVSSGANVLTF.

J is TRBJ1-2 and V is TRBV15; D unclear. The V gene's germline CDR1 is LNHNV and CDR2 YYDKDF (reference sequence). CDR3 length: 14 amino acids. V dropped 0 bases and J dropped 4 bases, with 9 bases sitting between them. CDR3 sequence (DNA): TGTGCCACCAGCAGAGACGTCAGCTTCTATGGCTACACCTTC. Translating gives CATSRDVSFYGYTF. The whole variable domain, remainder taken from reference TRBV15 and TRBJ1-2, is DAMVIQNPRYQVTQFGKPVTLSCSQTLNHNVMYWYQQKSSQAPKLLFHYYDKDFNNEADTPDNFQSRRPNTSFCFLDIRSPGLGDTAMYLCATSRDVSFYGYTFGSGTRLTVV.

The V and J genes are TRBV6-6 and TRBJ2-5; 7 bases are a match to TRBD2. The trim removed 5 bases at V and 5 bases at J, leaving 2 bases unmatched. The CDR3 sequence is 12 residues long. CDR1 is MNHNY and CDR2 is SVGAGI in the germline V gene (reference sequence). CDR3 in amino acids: CASSRGGETQYF. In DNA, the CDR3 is TGTGCCAGCAGTAGGGGAGGGGAGACCCAGTACTTC.

CDR3 amino acids: CASSLGDRFNYGYTF. CDR3 coding DNA: TGTGCCAGCAGTCTAGGGGACAGGTTTAACTATGGCTACACCTTC. The chain couples TRBV5-6 to TRBJ1-2; 8 bases match TRBD1. Unmatched junction bases numbered 7, after V lost 5 bases and J lost 1 base. Germline V gene lookup returns CDR1 SGHDT and CDR2 YYEEEE. The CDR3 runs 15 residues.

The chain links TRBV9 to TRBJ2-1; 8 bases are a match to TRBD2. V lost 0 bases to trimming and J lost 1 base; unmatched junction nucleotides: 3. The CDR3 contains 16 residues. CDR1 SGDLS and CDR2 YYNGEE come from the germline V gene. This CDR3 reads CASSVGERGSYNEQFF. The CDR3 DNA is TGTGCCAGCAGCGTAGGGGAGCGGGGGTCCTACAATGAGCAGTTCTTC.

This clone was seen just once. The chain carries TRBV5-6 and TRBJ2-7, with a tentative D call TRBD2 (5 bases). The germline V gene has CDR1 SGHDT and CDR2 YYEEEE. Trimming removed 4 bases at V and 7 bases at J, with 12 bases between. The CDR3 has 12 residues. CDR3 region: CASSLTGWEQYF. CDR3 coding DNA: TGTGCCAGCAGCCTGACGGGGTGGGAGCAGTACTTC.

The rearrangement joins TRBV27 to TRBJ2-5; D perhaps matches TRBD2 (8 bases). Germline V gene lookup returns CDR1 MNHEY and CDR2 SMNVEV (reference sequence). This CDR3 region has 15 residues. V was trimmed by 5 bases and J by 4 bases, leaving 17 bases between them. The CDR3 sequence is CASSPGRGRTETQYF. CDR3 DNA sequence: TGTGCCAGCAGTCCCGGGAGGGGGCGCACAGAGACCCAGTACTTC.

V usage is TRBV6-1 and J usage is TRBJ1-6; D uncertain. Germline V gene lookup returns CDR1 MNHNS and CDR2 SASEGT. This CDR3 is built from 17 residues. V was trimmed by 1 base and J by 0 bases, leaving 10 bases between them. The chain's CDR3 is CASSEERASSYNSPLHF. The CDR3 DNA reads TGTGCCAGCAGTGAAGAAAGAGCTAGCTCCTATAATTCACCCCTCCACTTT.

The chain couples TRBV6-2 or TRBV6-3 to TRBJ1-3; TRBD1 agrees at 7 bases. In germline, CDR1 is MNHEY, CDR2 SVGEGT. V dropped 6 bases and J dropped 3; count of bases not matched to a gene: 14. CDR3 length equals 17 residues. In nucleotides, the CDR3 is TGTGCCAGCAGCCGCACCGCCTTCGACAGGGTTGGAAACACCATATATTTT. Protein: CASSRTAFDRVGNTIYF.

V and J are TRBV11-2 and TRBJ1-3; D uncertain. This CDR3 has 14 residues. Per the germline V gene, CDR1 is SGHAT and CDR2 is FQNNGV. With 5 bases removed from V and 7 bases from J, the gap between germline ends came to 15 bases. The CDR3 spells CASSQAGLWNTIYF. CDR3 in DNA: TGTGCCAGCAGCCAGGCGGGCCTGTGGAACACCATATATTTT.

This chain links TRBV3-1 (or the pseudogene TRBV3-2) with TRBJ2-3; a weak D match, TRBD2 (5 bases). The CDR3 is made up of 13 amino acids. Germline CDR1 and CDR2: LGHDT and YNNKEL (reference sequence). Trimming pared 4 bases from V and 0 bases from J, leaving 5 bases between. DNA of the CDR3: TGTGCCAGCAGCCGGAGGAGCACAGATACGCAGTATTTT. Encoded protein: CASSRRSTDTQYF.